These 5 T cell receptor beta chains share one sample of origin, sequenced in a study of T-cell reconstitution after alpha-beta-depleted transplantation in children. Molecular barcoding with unique molecular identifiers was used for the TCRbeta library. TCRdb called the PCR reads again in MiXCR, with one record for every CDR3 protein. This sample has about 590,000 distinct CDR3 sequences, with about an eighth found just once. The specimen comprised PBMCs, mostly from graft donor cells, sampled 360 days after TCRalphabeta/CD19-depleted stem cell transplant. Source of these receptors: a male patient younger than 18 who had a stem cell transplant for acute myeloid leukemia, so the T cells may come from the graft donor.

V is TRBV3-1 and J is TRBJ2-7; 7 nucleotides line up with TRBD2. The CDR3 sequence is 13 residues long. V shed 1 base, J shed 9 bases, and the junction held 6 bases outside the gene matches. CDR1 and CDR2 from the germline V gene are LGHDT and YNNKEL (reference sequence). The CDR3, as DNA: TGTGCCAGCAGCCAAGTGCGGGAGAAAGGGCAGTACTTC. Its translation: CASSQVREKGQYF.

Points on this clonotype: A read error is likely, as this CDR3 ends without the conserved phenylalanine or tryptophan. The chain carries TRBV5-1 and TRBJ2-7, with 8 bases lining up with TRBD2. Germline lookup yields CDR1 SGHRS and CDR2 YFSETQ. Unmatched junction bases numbered 5, after V lost 1 base and J lost 2 bases. The CDR3 sequence is 15 residues long. The CDR3 DNA follows: TGCGCCAGCAGCTTGCTCCAGCGGGAGCCCTACGAGCAGTACTCC. It codes for CASSLLQREPYEQYS.

The chain carries TRBV6-5 and TRBJ1-2; 8 bases fit TRBD1. The CDR3 consists of 16 residues. CDR1 MNHEY and CDR2 SVGAGI come from the germline V gene. Trimming at V came to 4 bases and at J to 5 bases, leaving 12 bases not matched to a gene. The CDR3 coding sequence is TGTGCCAGCAGTTCCGCCGGGACAGGCTCTCTTTATGGCTACACCTTC. Translating gives CASSSAGTGSLYGYTF.

The V gene is TRBV19, the J gene TRBJ2-1; 10 bases fit TRBD2. The ends lost 1 base at V and 5 bases at J; junction bases unmatched: 14. Germline V CDR1 and CDR2: LNHDA, SQIVND (reference sequence). The CDR3 covers 19 residues. CDR3 protein: CASSIGTNRAGGPNNEQFF. The CDR3 nucleotides read TGTGCCAGTAGTATAGGGACCAATCGAGCGGGAGGGCCTAACAATGAGCAGTTCTTC. Complete variable domain (other parts from reference TRBV19 and TRBJ2-1): DGGITQSPKYLFRKEGQNVTLSCEQNLNHDAMYWYRQDPGQGLRLIYYSQIVNDFQKGDIAEGYSVSREKKESFPLTVTSAQKNPTAFYLCASSIGTNRAGGPNNEQFFGPGTRLTVL.

The genes are TRBV2 and TRBJ2-3; D call uncertain. This CDR3 has 11 residues. V was clipped by 8 bases and J by 1 base, with 4 bases between them. The germline V gene encodes CDR1 SNHLY and CDR2 FYNNEI. The CDR3 nucleotides read TGTGCCAGCGATGGCACAGATACGCAGTATTTT. This encodes CASDGTDTQYF. Variable domain in full (rest from reference TRBV2 and TRBJ2-3): EPEVTQTPSHQVTQMGQEVILRCVPISNHLYFYWYRQILGQKVEFLVSFYNNEISEKSEIFDDQFSVERPDGSNFTLKIRSTKLEDSAMYFCASDGTDTQYFGPGTRLTVL.